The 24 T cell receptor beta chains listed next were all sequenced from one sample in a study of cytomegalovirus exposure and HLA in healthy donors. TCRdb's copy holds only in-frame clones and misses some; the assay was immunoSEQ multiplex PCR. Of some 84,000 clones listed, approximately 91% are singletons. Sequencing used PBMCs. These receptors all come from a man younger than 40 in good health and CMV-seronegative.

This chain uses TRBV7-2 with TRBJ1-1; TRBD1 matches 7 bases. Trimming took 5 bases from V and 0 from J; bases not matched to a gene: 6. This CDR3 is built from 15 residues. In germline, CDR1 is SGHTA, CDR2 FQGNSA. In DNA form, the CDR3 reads TGTGCCAGCAGCGCCCGACAGGGCCTGAACACTGAAGCTTTCTTT. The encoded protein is CASSARQGLNTEAFF.

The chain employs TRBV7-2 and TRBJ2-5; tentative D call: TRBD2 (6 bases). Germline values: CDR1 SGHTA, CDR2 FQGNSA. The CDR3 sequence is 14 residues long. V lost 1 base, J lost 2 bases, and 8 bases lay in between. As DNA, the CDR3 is TGTGCCAGCAGCTTAGGGACTAAACAAGAGACCCAGTACTTC. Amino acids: CASSLGTKQETQYF.

The CDR3 nucleotides read TGTGCCAGCAGCAAAACAGGGGACGAATCAGATACGCAGTATTTT. Protein sequence: CASSKTGDESDTQYF. V gene TRBV7-9 combines with J gene TRBJ2-3; TRBD1 aligns across 7 bases. Germline CDR1 SEHNR, CDR2 FQNEAQ (reference sequence). Trimming took 5 bases from V and 4 from J; bases not matched to a gene: 9. The CDR3 runs 15 residues.

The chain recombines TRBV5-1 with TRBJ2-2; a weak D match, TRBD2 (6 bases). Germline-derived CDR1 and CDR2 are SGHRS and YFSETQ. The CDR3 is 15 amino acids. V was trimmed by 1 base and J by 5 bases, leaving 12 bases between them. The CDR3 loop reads CASSLMGLSTGELFF. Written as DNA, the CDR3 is TGCGCCAGCAGCTTGATGGGACTGAGTACCGGGGAGCTGTTTTTT.

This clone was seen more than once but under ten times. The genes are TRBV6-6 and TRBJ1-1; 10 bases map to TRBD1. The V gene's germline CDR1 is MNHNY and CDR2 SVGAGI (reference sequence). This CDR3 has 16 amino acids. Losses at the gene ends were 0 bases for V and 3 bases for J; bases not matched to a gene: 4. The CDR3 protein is CASSYSRDRGDTEAFF. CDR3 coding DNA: TGTGCCAGCAGTTACTCCCGGGACAGGGGAGACACTGAAGCTTTCTTT.

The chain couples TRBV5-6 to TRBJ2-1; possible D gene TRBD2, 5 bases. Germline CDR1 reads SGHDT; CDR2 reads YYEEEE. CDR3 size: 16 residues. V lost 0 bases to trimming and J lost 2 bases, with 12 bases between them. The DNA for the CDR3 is TGTGCCAGCAGCTTGGCAGAGGGAGAAACCTACAATGAGCAGTTCTTC. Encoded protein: CASSLAEGETYNEQFF.

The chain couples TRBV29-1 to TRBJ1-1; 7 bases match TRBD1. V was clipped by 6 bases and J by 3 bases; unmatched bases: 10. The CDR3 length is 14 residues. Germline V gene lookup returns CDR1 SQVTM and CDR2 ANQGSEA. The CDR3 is CSVGGTGVYTEAFF. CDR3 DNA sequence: TGCAGCGTCGGAGGAACAGGGGTGTACACTGAAGCTTTCTTT.

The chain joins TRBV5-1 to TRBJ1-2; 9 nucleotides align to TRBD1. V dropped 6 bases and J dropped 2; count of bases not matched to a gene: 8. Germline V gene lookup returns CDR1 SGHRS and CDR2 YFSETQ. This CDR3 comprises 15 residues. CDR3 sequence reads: CASTPWGTGNYGYTF. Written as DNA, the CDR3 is TGCGCCAGCACCCCGTGGGGGACAGGGAACTATGGCTACACCTTC.

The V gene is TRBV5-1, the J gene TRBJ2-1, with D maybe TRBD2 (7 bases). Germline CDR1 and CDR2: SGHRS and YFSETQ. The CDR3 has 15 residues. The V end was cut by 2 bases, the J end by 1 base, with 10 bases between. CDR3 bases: TGCGCCAGCAGCTTACAGGGAGGGTCCTACAATGAGCAGTTCTTC. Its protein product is CASSLQGGSYNEQFF.

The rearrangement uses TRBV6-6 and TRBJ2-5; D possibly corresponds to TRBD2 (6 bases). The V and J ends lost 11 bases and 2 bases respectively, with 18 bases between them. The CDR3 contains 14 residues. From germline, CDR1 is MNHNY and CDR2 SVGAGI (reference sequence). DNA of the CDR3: TGTGCCGTCGCAATCGGGGACTCTCAAGAGACCCAGTACTTC. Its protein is CAVAIGDSQETQYF.

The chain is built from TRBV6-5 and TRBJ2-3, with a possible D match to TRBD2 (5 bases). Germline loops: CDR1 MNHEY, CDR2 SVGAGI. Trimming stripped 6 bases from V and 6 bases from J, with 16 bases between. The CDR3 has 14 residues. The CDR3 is CASRRTHIRDTQYF. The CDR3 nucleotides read TGTGCCAGCAGAAGGACTCATATACGGGATACGCAGTATTTT.

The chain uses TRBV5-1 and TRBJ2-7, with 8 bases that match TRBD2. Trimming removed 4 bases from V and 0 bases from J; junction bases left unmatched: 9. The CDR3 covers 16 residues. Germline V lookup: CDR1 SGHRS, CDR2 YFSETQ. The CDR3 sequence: CASSLSSGLSSYEQYF. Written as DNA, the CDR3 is TGCGCCAGCAGCCTCTCTAGCGGGTTAAGCTCCTACGAGCAGTACTTC. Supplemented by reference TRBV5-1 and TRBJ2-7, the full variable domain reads KAGVTQTPRYLIKTRGQQVTLSCSPISGHRSVSWYQQTPGQGLQFLFEYFSETQRNKGNFPGRFSGRQFSNSRSEMNVSTLELGDSALYLCASSLSSGLSSYEQYFGPGTRLTVT.

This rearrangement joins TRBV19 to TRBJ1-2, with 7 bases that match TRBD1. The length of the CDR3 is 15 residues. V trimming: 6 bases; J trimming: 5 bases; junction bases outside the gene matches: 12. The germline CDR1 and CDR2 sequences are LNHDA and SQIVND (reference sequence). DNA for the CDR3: TGTGCCAGTAGCTTCGGGACAGCTAAATGGTATGGCTACACCTTC. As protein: CASSFGTAKWYGYTF. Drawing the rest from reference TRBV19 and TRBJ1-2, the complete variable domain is DGGITQSPKYLFRKEGQNVTLSCEQNLNHDAMYWYRQDPGQGLRLIYYSQIVNDFQKGDIAEGYSVSREKKESFPLTVTSAQKNPTAFYLCASSFGTAKWYGYTFGSGTRLTVV.

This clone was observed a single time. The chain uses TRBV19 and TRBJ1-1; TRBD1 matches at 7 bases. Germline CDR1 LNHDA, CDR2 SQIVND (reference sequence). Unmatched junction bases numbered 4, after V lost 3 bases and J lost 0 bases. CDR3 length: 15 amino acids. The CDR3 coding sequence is TGTGCCAGTAGTATCGGACAGGCACTGAACACTGAAGCTTTCTTT. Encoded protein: CASSIGQALNTEAFF.

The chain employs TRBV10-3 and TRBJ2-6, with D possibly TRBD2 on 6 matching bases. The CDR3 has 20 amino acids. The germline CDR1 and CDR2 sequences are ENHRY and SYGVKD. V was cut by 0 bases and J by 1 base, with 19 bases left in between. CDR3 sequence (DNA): TGTGCCATCAGTGAGTCTGTGGACGGGAGAATTAAATCTGGGGCCAACGTCCTGACTTTC. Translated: CAISESVDGRIKSGANVLTF.

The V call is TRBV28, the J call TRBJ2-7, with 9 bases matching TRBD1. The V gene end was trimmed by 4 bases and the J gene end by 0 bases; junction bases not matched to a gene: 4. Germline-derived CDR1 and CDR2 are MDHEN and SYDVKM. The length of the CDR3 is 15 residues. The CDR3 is CASSSGQGGSYEQYF. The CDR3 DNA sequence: TGTGCCAGCAGTTCGGGACAGGGAGGCTCCTACGAGCAGTACTTC.

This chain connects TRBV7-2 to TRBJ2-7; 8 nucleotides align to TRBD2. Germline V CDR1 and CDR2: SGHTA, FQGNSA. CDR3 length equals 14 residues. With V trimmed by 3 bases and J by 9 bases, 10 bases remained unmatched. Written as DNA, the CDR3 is TGTGCCAGCAGCTTTAGCGGGACAACTACGAGGCAGTACTTC. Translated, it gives CASSFSGTTTRQYF.

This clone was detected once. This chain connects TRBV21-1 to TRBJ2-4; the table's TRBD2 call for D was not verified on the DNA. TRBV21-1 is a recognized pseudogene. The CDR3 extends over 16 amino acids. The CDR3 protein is CASSTIAGWVGNIQYF. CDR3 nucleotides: TGTGCCAGCAGCACGATAGCGGGGTGGGTTGGGAACATTCAGTACTTC.

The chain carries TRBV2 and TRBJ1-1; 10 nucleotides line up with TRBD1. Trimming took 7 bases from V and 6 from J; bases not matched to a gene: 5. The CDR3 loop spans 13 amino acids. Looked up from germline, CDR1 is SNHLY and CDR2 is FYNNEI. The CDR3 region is CASNRDRGSEAFF. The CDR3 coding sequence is TGTGCCAGCAACCGGGACAGGGGTTCTGAAGCTTTCTTT.

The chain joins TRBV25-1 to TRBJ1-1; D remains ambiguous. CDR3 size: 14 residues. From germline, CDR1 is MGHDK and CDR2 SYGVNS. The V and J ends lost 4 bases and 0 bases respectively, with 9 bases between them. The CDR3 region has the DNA TGTGCCAGCAGTGCCCCGGGAGTGAACACTGAAGCTTTCTTT. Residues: CASSAPGVNTEAFF.

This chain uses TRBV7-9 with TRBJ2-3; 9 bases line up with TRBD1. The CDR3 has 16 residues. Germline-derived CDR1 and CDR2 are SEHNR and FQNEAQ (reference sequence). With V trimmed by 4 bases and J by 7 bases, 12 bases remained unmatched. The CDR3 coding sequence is TGTGCCAGCAGCTCCACGGGGGGACAGGGTACAAATACGCAGTATTTT. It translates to CASSSTGGQGTNTQYF.

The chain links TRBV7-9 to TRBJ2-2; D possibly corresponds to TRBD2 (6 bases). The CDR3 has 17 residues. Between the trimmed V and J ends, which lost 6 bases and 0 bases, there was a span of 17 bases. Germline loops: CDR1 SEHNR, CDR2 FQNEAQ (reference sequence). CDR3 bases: TGTGCCAGCAGGACGGGGGTGGGAAACGCGAACACCGGGGAGCTGTTTTTT. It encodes CASRTGVGNANTGELFF.

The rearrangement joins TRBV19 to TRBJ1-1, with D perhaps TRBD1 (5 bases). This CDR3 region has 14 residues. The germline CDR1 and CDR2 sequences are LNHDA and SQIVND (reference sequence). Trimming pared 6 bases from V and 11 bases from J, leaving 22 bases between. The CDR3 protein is CASRNGASRPTAFF. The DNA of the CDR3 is TGTGCCAGTAGAAATGGGGCTTCGAGGCCAACGGCTTTCTTT.

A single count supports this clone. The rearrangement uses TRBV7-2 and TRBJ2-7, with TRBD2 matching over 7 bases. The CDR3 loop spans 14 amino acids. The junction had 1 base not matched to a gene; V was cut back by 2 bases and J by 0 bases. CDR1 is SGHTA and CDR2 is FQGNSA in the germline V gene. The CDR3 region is CASSLQRGSYEQYF. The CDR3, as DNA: TGTGCCAGCAGCTTACAGCGGGGCTCCTACGAGCAGTACTTC.